This TCR beta chain is drawn from a study of blood T cell repertoires in COVID-19. Libraries were prepared by immunoSEQ multiplex PCR; TCRdb keeps only in-frame clonotypes and omits some of them. The sample has 490,000 or so clones; approximately 91% are singletons. Germline V CDR1 and CDR2: WNHNN, SYGVQD (reference sequence). V shed 6 bases and J 4 bases; nucleotides not matched to a gene: 7. The length of the CDR3 is 15 residues. Cohorts were assigned according to the clinical history that participants reported. This clone has a single count. The chain links TRBV10-1 to TRBJ2-3, with 10 bases lining up with TRBD2. This clonotype was sampled from a woman aged 60 to 75 who had recovered from COVID-19. The material sequenced was PBMCs or T cells enriched from blood (not recorded which). In DNA form, the CDR3 reads TGCGCCAGCAGCCCAGCGGGGGGGTTGGCAGATACGCAGTATTTT. It encodes CASSPAGGLADTQYF.